Below are 7 T cell receptor beta chains sequenced from a single sample in a study of Ad26.COV2.S vaccination and SARS-CoV-2 variants (dated by TCRdb to the early 2020s). The sample's treatment or condition label is to be understood as: about 20 received Ad26.COV2.S at low or high dose, single or two shots; several received placebo; per-sample allocation not given. Repertoires of vaccine and placebo recipients were sequenced from samples taken on day 63 after the first injection. Library generation was performed with the immunoSEQ multiplex PCR assay. Here the immuneACCESS table is served through TCRdb, limited to in-frame sequences with V and J called. Missing clones are a known gap in these copies; in checked studies unresolved V genes cover under half, and the rest lacks a known reason. The sample records approximately 240,000 clones, 85% to 90% of which are singletons. Of the sample, over 8.5% is held by the ten largest clones.

The source was peripheral blood, collected in a trial of Ad26.COV2.S vaccine versus placebo. The source of these receptors is a person aged 18-65 years who received the Ad26.COV2.S COVID-19 vaccine or a placebo.

The V call is TRBV4-3, the J call TRBJ2-3; TRBD1 might be the D (6 bases). This CDR3 comprises 14 residues. V was cut by 4 bases and J by 2 bases, with 10 bases left in between. The germline CDR1 and CDR2 sequences are LGHNA and YSLEER. The CDR3 sequence: CASSRGQDTDTQYF. The CDR3 region has the DNA TGCGCCAGCAGCCGGGGACAAGACACAGATACGCAGTATTTT.

The gene calls are TRBV7-9 and TRBJ1-2; D might be TRBD1 (5 bases). Germline V gene lookup returns CDR1 SEHNR and CDR2 FQNEAQ (reference sequence). V was cut by 8 bases and J by 7 bases, with 20 bases left in between. The CDR3 is 14 amino acids. In DNA form, the CDR3 reads TGTGCCAGCGTCCTTGGGGCAGGGTTTAGTGGCTACACCTTC. It encodes CASVLGAGFSGYTF.

This rearrangement joins TRBV28 to TRBJ1-2; D ambiguous. Germline V CDR1 and CDR2: MDHEN, SYDVKM. The germline V and J ends were trimmed by 7 bases and 2 bases, with 8 bases remaining between them. The CDR3 is 12 amino acids. CDR3 DNA: TGTGCCAGCATCAAGGGAAACTATGGCTACACCTTC. Encoded protein: CASIKGNYGYTF.

This chain links TRBV14 with TRBJ2-3; 8 bases agree with TRBD2. This CDR3 has 16 residues. Germline-derived CDR1 and CDR2 are SGHDN and FVKESK. The V gene end was trimmed by 1 base and the J gene end by 4 bases; junction bases not matched to a gene: 7. The CDR3 DNA reads TGTGCCAGCAGCCAAGGAGTCACTAGCGGAGCAGATACGCAGTATTTT. Residues: CASSQGVTSGADTQYF.

The V gene is TRBV5-1, the J gene TRBJ2-7, with a weak D call TRBD1 (5 bases). V was cut by 6 bases and J by 1 base, with 14 bases left in between. The CDR3 is made up of 14 amino acids. Germline loops: CDR1 SGHRS, CDR2 YFSETQ. Here the CDR3 DNA reads TGCGCCAGCACGACCGACAGCAATTCCTACGAGCAGTACTTC. Translating gives CASTTDSNSYEQYF. The full variable domain, in which reference TRBV5-1 and TRBJ2-7 provide the parts outside the CDR3, is KAGVTQTPRYLIKTRGQQVTLSCSPISGHRSVSWYQQTPGQGLQFLFEYFSETQRNKGNFPGRFSGRQFSNSRSEMNVSTLELGDSALYLCASTTDSNSYEQYFGPGTRLTVT.

The chain has TRBV7-8 and TRBJ2-1; TRBD1 aligns across 8 bases. The CDR3 sequence is 14 residues long. Germline V gene sequence: CDR1 SGHVS, CDR2 FQNEAQ. With V trimmed by 10 bases and J by 3 bases, 8 bases remained unmatched. Here the CDR3 DNA reads TGTGCCATCTCGGACAGGGTCCTCTACAATGAGCAGTTCTTC. Protein: CAISDRVLYNEQFF.

The V gene is TRBV7-9, the J gene TRBJ2-2; 7 positions match TRBD1. Unmatched junction bases numbered 5, after V lost 1 base and J lost 6 bases. The CDR3 has 15 residues. Germline assignment: CDR1 SEHNR and CDR2 FQNEAQ (reference sequence). This CDR3 is CASSLGDRDAGELFF. The CDR3 bases are TGTGCCAGCAGCTTAGGAGACAGGGACGCCGGGGAGCTGTTTTTT.